The 19 T cell receptor beta chains below were found in one sample sequenced in a study of identifying expanded T cells in peripheral blood. Profiling relied on immunoSEQ multiplex PCR, and the TCRdb table lists in-frame clones only, not all of them. Of around 78,000 clones detected, about four fifths appear once; the ten largest clones hold about 18%. Material for sequencing was blood. Receptor source: a person aged 18 to 75 in good health.

V and J are TRBV14 and TRBJ1-4; D remains ambiguous. This CDR3 has 14 residues. Germline CDR1 SGHDN, CDR2 FVKESK. Trimming stripped 4 bases from V and 7 bases from J, with 13 bases between. CDR3 residues: CASSPRGGREKLFF. The CDR3 DNA follows: TGTGCCAGCAGCCCCCGGGGTGGTCGTGAAAAACTGTTTTTT.

The chain links TRBV11-3 to TRBJ2-3; a weak D match, TRBD2 (5 bases). Germline V CDR1 and CDR2: SGHNT, YENEEA. This CDR3 has 15 residues. The V gene lost 1 base and the J gene lost 5 bases, with 13 bases spanning the gap. CDR3 nucleotides: TGTGCCAGCAGCTTAGTGTTTACGGGGAGAGATACGCAGTATTTT. Amino acids: CASSLVFTGRDTQYF. The variable domain in full, completed from reference TRBV11-3 and TRBJ2-3, reads EAGVVQSPRYKIIEKKQPVAFWCNPISGHNTLYWYLQNLGQGPELLIRYENEEAVDDSQLPKDRFSAERLKGVDSTLKIQPAELGDSAVYLCASSLVFTGRDTQYFGPGTRLTVL.

The chain has TRBV18 and TRBJ1-1; a weak D match, TRBD1 (5 bases). The CDR3 runs 17 residues. Trimming removed 3 bases at V and 0 bases at J, with 17 bases between. Germline lookup yields CDR1 KGHSH and CDR2 LQKENI. The CDR3 protein is CASSPTPTTVMNTEAFF. CDR3 bases: TGTGCCAGCTCACCCACCCCCACGACAGTAATGAACACTGAAGCTTTCTTT.

V and J are TRBV5-4 and TRBJ2-1; D remains ambiguous. V was clipped by 0 bases and J by 5 bases, with 6 bases between them. Germline V CDR1 and CDR2: SGHNT, YYREEE (reference sequence). The CDR3 runs 13 residues. CDR3 DNA: TGTGCCAGCAGCTTGGATCCAAACAATGAGCAGTTCTTC. As protein: CASSLDPNNEQFF.

V and J are TRBV25-1 and TRBJ2-1; TRBD2 might be the D (5 bases). The CDR3 is 15 residues long. Germline CDR1 is MGHDK and CDR2 is SYGVNS. V lost 1 base and J 9 bases, leaving 16 bases between the germline ends. CDR3 sequence: CASSELVGVGAEQFF. The CDR3 DNA reads as TGTGCCAGCAGTGAATTGGTGGGAGTTGGCGCTGAGCAGTTCTTC.

The V gene is TRBV11-1, the J gene TRBJ2-1; no firm D call. The CDR3 runs 16 residues. V lost 4 bases and J lost 3, with 16 bases in between. Germline CDR1 reads SGHAT; CDR2 reads FQDESV (reference sequence). This chain's CDR3 is CASSSRRGADYNEQFF. The CDR3 coding sequence is TGTGCCAGCAGCTCAAGGCGAGGCGCGGACTACAATGAGCAGTTCTTC.

V usage is TRBV19 and J usage is TRBJ1-3, with D unclear. V lost 3 bases to trimming and J lost 0 bases, with 6 bases between them. This CDR3 comprises 14 residues. Germline values: CDR1 LNHDA, CDR2 SQIVND (reference sequence). The DNA for the CDR3 is TGTGCCAGTAGTATCAGAGGCTCTGGAAACACCATATATTTT. This codes for CASSIRGSGNTIYF. Full variable domain (missing parts from reference TRBV19 and TRBJ1-3): DGGITQSPKYLFRKEGQNVTLSCEQNLNHDAMYWYRQDPGQGLRLIYYSQIVNDFQKGDIAEGYSVSREKKESFPLTVTSAQKNPTAFYLCASSIRGSGNTIYFGEGSWLTVV.

The genes are TRBV5-3 and TRBJ1-1; 8 bases match TRBD1. TRBV5-3 is labeled an ORF, and its function is uncertain. The junction had 2 bases not matched to a gene; V was cut back by 0 bases and J by 4 bases. The CDR3 sequence is 14 residues long. The chain's CDR3 is CARSLGQGTTEAFF. The CDR3 nucleotides are TGTGCCAGAAGCTTGGGACAGGGGACCACTGAAGCTTTCTTT.

This clone was detected a few times. The chain recombines TRBV28 with TRBJ1-6; the D gene is possibly TRBD1 (6 bases). This CDR3 has 14 residues. The germline gives CDR1 MDHEN, CDR2 SYDVKM. Trimming removed 3 bases at V and 6 bases at J, with 9 bases between. CDR3 nucleotides: TGTGCCAGCAGTTTGTGGACAGCTAATTCACCCCTCCACTTT. The encoded protein is CASSLWTANSPLHF.

The chain is built from TRBV7-2 and TRBJ2-2, with TRBD1 as a possible D gene (7 bases). Trimming left V 2 bases short and J 13 bases short, with 20 bases between. In germline, CDR1 is SGHTA, CDR2 FQGNSA. The CDR3 sequence is 15 residues long. The CDR3 DNA follows: TGTGCCAGCAGCTTAATAGGCGGGACAGTGGGAGGGCTGTTTTTT. It is translated as CASSLIGGTVGGLFF.

The chain combines TRBV30 with TRBJ1-4; perhaps TRBD1 as D (5 bases). Germline loops: CDR1 GTSNPN, CDR2 SVGIG (reference sequence). The CDR3 extends over 17 amino acids. The V end lost 8 bases, the J end lost 0 bases, and 22 bases lay between the germline ends. This CDR3 reads CAGDTGRLGATNEKLFF. CDR3 nucleotide sequence: TGTGCCGGCGACACAGGTCGCCTCGGGGCAACTAATGAAAAACTGTTTTTT.

This sequence joins TRBV4-1 and TRBJ2-4; D gene ambiguous. The germline V gene encodes CDR1 MGHRA and CDR2 YSYEKL. Trimming cost V 3 bases and J 0 bases, with 3 bases left between them. This CDR3 has 13 residues. CDR3 DNA sequence: TGCGCCAGCAGCCAGGCAGCCAAAAACATTCAGTACTTC. Its translation is CASSQAAKNIQYF.

This clone appeared once. V and J are TRBV21-1 and TRBJ2-3. TRBV21-1 is a listed pseudogene. The CDR3 is 15 residues long. CDR3 DNA sequence: TGTGCCAGCAGCACTTATCCCATCACGACAGATACGCAGTATTTT. Residues: CASSTYPITTDTQYF.

This chain connects TRBV5-1 to TRBJ1-1, with a tentative D call TRBD1 (5 bases). Germline CDR1 is SGHRS and CDR2 is YFSETQ. V gave up 8 bases and J gave up 1 base, with 18 bases separating them. This CDR3 contains 15 residues. As DNA, the CDR3 is TGCGCCAGTGGAGAGGGGTTTTGGGCGAACACTGAAGCTTTCTTT. It is translated as CASGEGFWANTEAFF.

The rearrangement links TRBV30 to TRBJ1-2; no definite D call. This CDR3 comprises 12 residues. CDR1 is GTSNPN and CDR2 is SVGIG in the germline V gene (reference sequence). Trimming cost V 1 base and J 8 bases, with 11 bases left between them. CDR3 residues: CAWSGSQEGYTF. In nucleotides, the CDR3 is TGTGCCTGGAGTGGCAGCCAGGAAGGCTACACCTTC.

The chain couples TRBV7-8 to TRBJ2-2; D may be TRBD1 or TRBD2 (6 bases each). V was pared by 6 bases and J by 3 bases, with 14 bases between. The CDR3 sequence is 15 residues long. CDR1 and CDR2 from the germline V gene are SGHVS and FQNEAQ. The CDR3 protein is CASRTGAGDTGELFF. As DNA, the CDR3 is TGTGCCAGCAGGACGGGGGCTGGTGACACCGGGGAGCTGTTTTTT. Full variable domain (outside the CDR3, taken from reference TRBV7-8 and TRBJ2-2): GAGVSQSPRYKVAKRGQDVALRCDPISGHVSLFWYQQALGQGPEFLTYFQNEAQLDKSGLPSDRFFAERPEGSVSTLKIQRTQQEDSAVYLCASRTGAGDTGELFFGEGSRLTVL.

The chain combines TRBV6-5 with TRBJ2-3; maybe TRBD2 (5 bases). The CDR3 totals 13 residues. V was pared by 6 bases and J by 3 bases, with 10 bases between. Germline CDR1 and CDR2: MNHEY and SVGAGI. The DNA of the CDR3 is TGTGCCAGCAGGCCACTAGTTACAGATACGCAGTATTTT. It encodes CASRPLVTDTQYF.

This rearrangement joins TRBV20-1 to TRBJ1-1; D gene uncertain. This CDR3 is built from 11 residues. The V end was cut by 4 bases, the J end by 11 bases, with 14 bases between. Germline V gives CDR1 DFQATT, CDR2 SNEGSKA (reference sequence). CDR3 region: CSAIRAGIAFF. As DNA, the CDR3 is TGCAGTGCTATCAGAGCGGGGATCGCTTTCTTT.

J is TRBJ2-3 and V is TRBV5-5; D gene ambiguous. V was cut by 1 base and J by 6 bases, with 3 bases left in between. This CDR3 is 11 amino acids long. Germline V gene lookup returns CDR1 SGHKS and CDR2 YYEKEE (reference sequence). CDR3 in DNA: TGTGCCAGCAGCTTGTGGGATACGCAGTATTTT. Its protein product is CASSLWDTQYF.